This TCR beta chain was obtained from a study of beta chain features in type 1 diabetes (dated by TCRdb to 2016 to 2019). At the level of the whole study: No differences in mean age, gender distribution, total cell number or subset yield were found between patients and healthy donors. A total of 107,917,701 sorted cells were examined across all samples, and a strong correlation was observed between cell number per subset and RNA yield. In the study, recently diagnosed type 1 diabetes patients and matched healthy donors were compared on the TCRB repertoires of their sorted circulating CD4+ T cell subsets. Naive and central memory subsets were obtained from all 30 or so donors, but regulatory and stem cell-like memory subsets were isolated from only 8 patients and roughly 8 healthy donors. Summary of the overall study and its limitations: Because cDNA was sequenced instead of genomic DNA, highly expressing activated cells could be over-represented, though the groups showed no difference in activation or CD3 levels. Shorter templates might have been favored by PCR, but patient and control samples were amplified and corrected together, so both groups would have been affected equally by any skew. The naive, central memory and regulatory TCRB repertoires appeared to resemble one another more closely among patients than among healthy donors. HLA sub-analyses involved small numbers of individuals, so any influence of HLA type on TCRB rearrangement remained unresolved. Fewer insertions and more nucleotide deletions at VDJ recombination sites were observed in patients with type 1 diabetes, implying thymic rearrangement abnormalities. A moderate but significant shortening of TCRB CDR3 length was observed in type 1 diabetes patients in all four CD4+ subsets.

Concerning this clone itself: Its specific antigen is unknown. No much larger clonotype is one base removed from it; base qualities were not supplied.

The CDR3, cysteine through phenylalanine, is 15 amino acids long. Just the 45-base CDR3 DNA is kept, in frame starting at base 1. The germline V and J ends show losses of 9 bases and 7 bases respectively, and no gene match explains 15 bases of the junction. The germline V gene specifies SGHRS as CDR1 and YFSETQ as CDR2. The entire amount of isolated RNA was reverse transcribed using the High Capacity cDNA Reverse Transcription Kit, so the sequenced TCRB transcripts were expressed ones. Naive, central memory and regulatory T cell samples underwent deep immunoSEQ sequencing, averaging around 4 million total reads per sample. Sorted cells were lysed in RLT buffer, and RNA was extracted using DNase-treated RNeasy Micro or Mini kits according to cell number. Each cell subset was processed separately to prevent cross-contamination, with patient and healthy donor samples processed together. The immunoSEQ multiplex PCR was used to amplify TCRB sequences from cDNA, yielding 87-bp fragments that span the CDR3 region. Sequencing of the amplicons was performed on the Illumina HiSeq platform. The published analysis was carried out like this. PCR bias was computationally corrected using synthetic template baselines, reads within Hamming distance 2 were collapsed, and singletons that could not be merged were discarded. Reads were aligned against IMGT to assign V, D and J genes, CDR3 length and insertions or deletions at six rearrangement sites. Clonotype counts were normalized to sorted cell number within each subset before computing true diversity and Gini coefficients with the tcR R package. Repertoire sharing was quantified using the overlap coefficient calculated on TCRB nucleotide sequences. Out-of-frame TCRB sequences from naive cells were analyzed as a proxy for the pre-selection repertoire. What TCRdb holds here is the immuneACCESS table cut down to in-frame rearrangements. Part of the clones is not present; checked against another copy, under half of the missing clones reflect an unresolved V gene, and the others are unexplained. V and J calls and clone size are given by that table; D and trimming were obtained from the DNA. Counted in this sample were around 250,000 clones; 20% of them appeared once. Jointly, the top ten make up 0.028% of the sample.

A single peripheral blood draw of around 120 mL on average was collected from each donor into heparinised tubes. A BD FACSAria II and a panel including CD45RO, CCR7, CD25, CD127, CD95 and CD27 were used to sort naive, central memory, regulatory and stem cell-like memory CD4+ T cells. Every sorted population had a purity above 95%. Right away, PBMCs were isolated by Lymphoprep density gradient centrifugation and were stained directly, with no culture step. So that batch effects would be minimized, each experiment stained and sorted samples in pairs, pairing one healthy donor with one patient. The chain couples TRBV5-1 to TRBJ1-4, and 7 bases in between align with TRBD1. Sequencing was carried out using naive CD4+ T cells from blood. The cell subset or site tag for this specimen amounts to: true naive CD4+ T cells. The source is a woman aged 40-49 years with type 1 diabetes. CDR3 reads: CATTKQGRDGEKLFF. In nucleotides, the sequence is TGCGCCACCACGAAACAGGGGCGCGATGGTGAAAAACTGTTTTTT.